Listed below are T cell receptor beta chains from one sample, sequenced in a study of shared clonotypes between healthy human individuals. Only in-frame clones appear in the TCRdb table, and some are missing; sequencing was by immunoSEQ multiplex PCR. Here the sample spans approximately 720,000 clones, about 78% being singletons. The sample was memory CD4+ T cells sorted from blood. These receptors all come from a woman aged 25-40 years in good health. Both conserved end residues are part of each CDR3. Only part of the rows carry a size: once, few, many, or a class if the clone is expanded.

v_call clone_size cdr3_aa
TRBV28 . CASSQKRGGLQETQYF
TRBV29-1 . CSVESSPGETQYF
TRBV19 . CASSIRARAGSYEQYF
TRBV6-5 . CASSPTGVQPQHF
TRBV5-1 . CASSSLRDTQYF
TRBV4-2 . CASSQVTNSNTGELFF
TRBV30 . CAWSASVNTDTQYF
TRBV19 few CASSYQLNQPQHF
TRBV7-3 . CASSLTGRSKPAVF
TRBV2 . CASSATPGLLPGELFF
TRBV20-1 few CSARHSAGYTF
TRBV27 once CASSLSFVVLRDTRNGYTF
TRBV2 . CASSDTGTSGRELFF
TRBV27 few CASSLKGESSYEQYF
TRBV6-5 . CASSYEAGGRVDEQYF
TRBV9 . CASSVGPALGETQYF
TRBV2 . CASRSGLSSYEQYF